This TCR beta chain came from a study of shared clonotypes between healthy human individuals. Broader study findings: With four donors compared, around 4.7% of naive CD4 clonotypes were shared. Only blood samples were collected, and tissue repertoires likely differ.

About this clone: Its target is unknown.

For sorted subsets, approximately 0.2 ug DNA per replicate equaled 30,000 or so T cell genomes. Using immunoSEQ multiplex PCR, the repertoire was profiled, and TCRdb retains in-frame clones only, with some absent. The repertoire holds around 940,000 clones, with roughly 72% as singletons. Germline V lookup: CDR1 LNHDA, CDR2 SQIVND (reference sequence). Trimming left V 6 bases short and J 0 bases short, with 14 bases between. CDR3 length: 15 amino acids. CD4+ cells were split into CD45RA+ naive and CD45RA-negative memory subsets. The chain links TRBV19 to TRBJ1-1; D remains ambiguous. Sequenced material: memory CD4+ T cells sorted from blood. Subset: CD45RA-negative fraction. The TCR comes from a man aged 18 to 35 in good health. The CDR3 DNA reads as TGTGCCAGTAGCCTATTGCAGTATATGAACACTGAAGCTTTCTTT. Amino acid sequence: CASSLLQYMNTEAFF.